This T cell receptor (beta chain) was sequenced for a study of response to subunit inactivated influenza vaccine. Overall study results and limits: Only a handful of new T cells, the authors suggested, are recruited with each seasonal influenza vaccination.

TCRdb itself ran the RT-PCR reads through MiXCR, one entry per CDR3 protein. The data contain about 520,000 distinct CDR3 sequences, 25% of them singletons. The CDR3 loop spans 17 amino acids. Looked up from germline, CDR1 is MNHEY and CDR2 is SMNVEV (reference sequence). V lost 8 bases, J lost 9 bases, and 17 bases stayed unmatched. Note on this clonotype: What it binds is unknown.

The chain uses TRBV27 and TRBJ2-1; TRBD2 agrees at 12 bases. Sequenced here: CD4+ T cells sorted from PBMCs, sampled less than 6 days after vaccination. This TCR was recovered from a man aged 45 to 65 who received an inactivated influenza vaccine. Here the CDR3 reads CASLRLAGVGRGGEQFF. In nucleotides, the CDR3 is TGTGCCAGCCTAAGACTAGCGGGAGTTGGGCGGGGGGGTGAGCAGTTCTTC.